Each of the 5 T cell receptor beta chains below was sequenced from the same sample in a study of blood T cell repertoires in COVID-19. Sequencing was performed with immunoSEQ multiplex PCR; in TCRdb, only in-frame clones are kept and a portion is missing. The profile covers about 140,000 clones, with 75% to 85% appearing a single time and around 3% taken by the ten largest. The specimen sequenced was peripheral blood. These receptors all stem from a man aged 50 to 59 with acute or convalescent COVID-19.

The V and J genes are TRBV19 and TRBJ2-2; 8 bases map to TRBD1. This CDR3 has 15 residues. Germline V lookup: CDR1 LNHDA, CDR2 SQIVND (reference sequence). V lost 6 bases and J lost 5; bases outside the gene matches: 8. This CDR3 is CASRVGQVKTGELFF. Written as DNA, the CDR3 is TGTGCCAGTAGGGTGGGACAGGTGAAAACCGGGGAGCTGTTTTTT.

The CDR3 nucleotides read TGTGCCAGCAGTGAAGCGGGAGACCTACAGGGATCCGAAGCTTTCTTT. Its protein is CASSEAGDLQGSEAFF. V usage is TRBV2 and J usage is TRBJ1-1, with a tentative D call TRBD1 (6 bases). The length of the CDR3 is 16 residues. Trimming left V 0 bases short and J 8 bases short, with 19 bases between. Germline loops: CDR1 SNHLY, CDR2 FYNNEI.

The gene calls are TRBV29-1 and TRBJ2-3; 8 bases map to TRBD1. The germline V gene has CDR1 SQVTM and CDR2 ANQGSEA. Trimming at V came to 3 bases and at J to 5 bases, leaving 4 bases not matched to a gene. This CDR3 region has 13 residues. CDR3 bases: TGCAGCGTTGATTGGACAGGGAGAGATACGCAGTATTTT. Its protein product is CSVDWTGRDTQYF.

The chain is built from TRBV3-1 (or the pseudogene TRBV3-2) and TRBJ2-7, with 12 bases aligning to TRBD2. Germline trimming cut 4 bases from V and 2 bases from J; bases unmatched to any gene: 3. The germline CDR1 and CDR2 sequences are LGHDT and YNNKEL (reference sequence). This CDR3 contains 15 residues. CDR3 sequence reads: CASSPLAGGPYEQYF. CDR3 sequence (DNA): TGTGCCAGCAGCCCCCTAGCGGGAGGGCCCTACGAGCAGTACTTC.

V is TRBV7-8 and J is TRBJ1-3; 8 positions match TRBD1. In germline, CDR1 is SGHVS, CDR2 FQNEAQ. The CDR3 covers 16 residues. V was clipped by 4 bases and J by 0 bases; unmatched bases: 5. The CDR3 DNA reads as TGTGCCAGCAGCTCTCGGACAGGGCGCTCTGGAAACACCATATATTTT. As protein: CASSSRTGRSGNTIYF.